This entry lists 7 T cell receptor beta chains sequenced from one sample in a study of CD8 T cells in Susac syndrome. Random hexamers primed reverse transcription of about 0.5 to 1 ug RNA. Via MiXCR, TCRdb re-called the immunoSEQ multiplex PCR reads, giving one row per CDR3 protein. The sample includes around 140,000 distinct CDR3 sequences, 75% to 90% of them seen just once. Sequenced material: CD8+ T cells from PBMCs. The receptors here all came from a human donor with multiple sclerosis.

The V and J genes are TRBV7-9 and TRBJ2-1; possibly TRBD2 for D (6 bases). CDR1 and CDR2 (germline): SEHNR, FQNEAQ (reference sequence). Trimming left V 4 bases short and J 3 bases short, with 10 bases between. The CDR3 totals 14 residues. DNA for the CDR3: TGTGCCAGCAGCTGGGGGGAGGACTACAATGAGCAGTTCTTC. Encoded protein: CASSWGEDYNEQFF.

V is TRBV20-1 and J is TRBJ2-6; perhaps TRBD2 as D (5 bases). The CDR3 length is 14 residues. Looked up from germline, CDR1 is DFQATT and CDR2 is SNEGSKA (reference sequence). The ends were cut back, 3 bases at V and 5 bases at J, with 11 bases in the middle. CDR3 residues: CSASEGLRANVLTF. The CDR3 DNA reads as TGCAGTGCTAGCGAGGGCCTAAGGGCCAACGTCCTGACTTTC.

The genes are TRBV18 and TRBJ1-1; 8 nucleotides align to TRBD1. CDR1 and CDR2 from the germline V gene are KGHSH and LQKENI. The trim removed 3 bases at V and 0 bases at J, leaving 9 bases unmatched. This CDR3 has 17 amino acids. For the CDR3, the DNA is TGTGCCAGCTCACCCGAGACAGGGGCGAAGATGAACACTGAAGCTTTCTTT. It translates to CASSPETGAKMNTEAFF.

The rearrangement uses TRBV5-6 and TRBJ2-5; weak D call: TRBD1 (5 bases). This CDR3 spans 14 amino acids. In germline, CDR1 is SGHDT, CDR2 YYEEEE. V lost 4 bases to trimming and J lost 3 bases, with 13 bases between them. CDR3 sequence reads: CASSPRQRKETQYF. CDR3 DNA: TGTGCCAGCAGCCCAAGACAGCGAAAAGAGACCCAGTACTTC.

The rearrangement joins TRBV24-1 to TRBJ2-6; the match to TRBD1 covers 9 bases. Looked up from germline, CDR1 is KGHDR and CDR2 is SFDVKD. V gave up 2 bases and J gave up 0 bases; unmatched junction bases: 7. CDR3 size: 19 residues. The DNA for the CDR3 is TGTGCCACCAGTGATTCCCCGGGACAGGGCCTCTCTGGGGCCAACGTCCTGACTTTC. Amino acid sequence: CATSDSPGQGLSGANVLTF.

Only one count was recorded for this clonotype. The gene calls are TRBV11-2 and TRBJ1-1; maybe TRBD1 (5 bases). The CDR3 totals 13 residues. Trimming shortened V by 7 bases and J by 6 bases, and 15 bases separated the two germline ends. Germline V lookup: CDR1 SGHAT, CDR2 FQNNGV. The CDR3 DNA is TGTGCCAGCACCTTGGGTTTGGGGGCTGAAGCTTTCTTT. Translated: CASTLGLGAEAFF.

The chain has TRBV5-1 and TRBJ2-7; TRBD1 matches at 10 bases. The V gene's germline CDR1 is SGHRS and CDR2 YFSETQ. V trimming: 4 bases; J trimming: 4 bases; junction bases outside the gene matches: 8. There are 15 residues in the CDR3. The CDR3 region has the DNA TGCGCCAGCAGCGCCGGGACAGGGGAATGGTACGAGCAGTACTTC. Its translation: CASSAGTGEWYEQYF.